The 27 T cell receptor beta chains below were found in one sample sequenced in a study of T-cell memory formation after mild COVID-19. One entry per CDR3 protein, called by TCRdb with MiXCR from the 5' RACE reads. The data hold 500,000 to 650,000 distinct CDR3 sequences, with approximately 21% observed a single time. Sequenced: PBMCs or a T cell subset sorted from them (not recorded which). The receptors originated from an adult woman who had mild COVID-19 (a few samples of this study predate the infection). Cell type and time point are not known.

The chain carries TRBV3-1 and TRBJ2-7, with D possibly matching TRBD1 (6 bases). Trimming removed 0 bases from V and 3 bases from J, with 12 bases in between. The CDR3 consists of 15 residues. CDR1 is LGHDT and CDR2 is YNNKEL in the germline V gene (reference sequence). The CDR3 here is CASSQDLTRGYEQYF. CDR3 bases: TGTGCCAGCAGCCAAGACCTGACCAGGGGCTACGAGCAGTACTTC.

This clonotype was observed a few times. V usage is TRBV12-3 or TRBV12-4 and J usage is TRBJ2-7, with 13 nucleotides matching TRBD2. With V trimmed by 5 bases and J by 5 bases, 6 bases remained unmatched. The CDR3 sequence is 15 residues long. The CDR3 DNA sequence: TGTGCCAGCAGTACGACTAGCGGGGGGAACGACGAGCAGTACTTC. Translated: CASSTTSGGNDEQYF.

The genes are TRBV7-3 and TRBJ1-6; D is uncertain. CDR3 length equals 13 residues. Germline CDR1 and CDR2: SGHTA and FQGTGA. Trimming removed 1 base from V and 6 bases from J, with 4 bases in between. CDR3 sequence: CASSLKSNSPLHF. The DNA of the CDR3 is TGTGCCAGCAGCTTAAAATCTAATTCACCCCTCCACTTT.

This chain links TRBV7-3 with TRBJ2-5, with 7 bases that match TRBD2. V lost 2 bases, J lost 5 bases, and 5 bases stayed unmatched. The CDR3 sequence is 14 residues long. Germline values: CDR1 SGHTA, CDR2 FQGTGA. The CDR3 region is CASSLAGALETQYF. The CDR3 DNA is TGTGCCAGCAGCTTAGCGGGAGCGCTGGAGACCCAGTACTTC.

Only a few counts were recorded for this clonotype. The gene calls are TRBV7-6 and TRBJ2-1; D assignment may be TRBD1 or TRBD2 (5 bases each). The CDR3 extends over 15 amino acids. Trimming stripped 1 base from V and 7 bases from J, with 14 bases between. The germline V gene encodes CDR1 SGHVS and CDR2 FNYEAQ. CDR3 residues: CASSLGGTGFNEQFF. CDR3 bases: TGTGCCAGCAGCTTAGGGGGGACCGGATTTAATGAGCAGTTCTTC.

This clonotype was counted between two and nine times. The genes are TRBV3-1 and TRBJ2-1; D remains ambiguous. The V end was cut by 1 base, the J end by 6 bases, with 10 bases between. Per germline, CDR1 LGHDT and CDR2 YNNKEL (reference sequence). The CDR3 loop spans 14 amino acids. The CDR3 protein is CASSQVRLTNEQFF. The CDR3 bases are TGTGCCAGCAGCCAAGTACGACTCACCAATGAGCAGTTCTTC.

This sequence joins TRBV29-1 and TRBJ2-3; tentative D call: TRBD1 (5 bases). This CDR3 region has 12 residues. Per the germline V gene, CDR1 is SQVTM and CDR2 is ANQGSEA. The germline V and J ends were trimmed by 3 bases and 3 bases, with 7 bases remaining between them. The CDR3 is CSVEAGTDTQYF. DNA of the CDR3: TGCAGCGTTGAGGCAGGGACAGATACGCAGTATTTT.

The V and J genes are TRBV5-1 and TRBJ2-4; D may correspond to TRBD1 or TRBD2 (5 bases each). Germline values: CDR1 SGHRS, CDR2 YFSETQ. Trimming left V 2 bases short and J 9 bases short, with 15 bases between. The CDR3 is 14 residues long. The CDR3 sequence: CASSLEQGRGIQYF. CDR3 sequence (DNA): TGCGCCAGCAGCTTAGAGCAGGGTCGGGGCATTCAGTACTTC.

This chain links TRBV11-3 with TRBJ2-1; no definite D call. This CDR3 contains 16 residues. V was cut by 5 bases and J by 1 base, with 15 bases left in between. Germline V lookup: CDR1 SGHNT, CDR2 YENEEA. CDR3 in DNA: TGTGCCAGCAGCCCCCAATTGGCCTTATCCTACAATGAGCAGTTCTTC. Translated, it gives CASSPQLALSYNEQFF.

This clonotype occurred a few times. V and J are TRBV20-1 and TRBJ2-7; TRBD2 aligns across 14 bases. The CDR3 spans 13 residues. Germline V gives CDR1 DFQATT, CDR2 SNEGSKA (reference sequence). V lost 6 bases and J lost 5; bases outside the gene matches: 3. The CDR3 region is CSARTSGRNEQYF. CDR3 DNA: TGCAGTGCCCGGACTAGCGGGAGGAACGAGCAGTACTTC.

The table lists this clonotype with a few counts. The chain uses TRBV24-1 and TRBJ2-1; 8 nucleotides align to TRBD2. Trimming removed 4 bases from V and 4 bases from J; junction bases left unmatched: 8. CDR3 length: 16 residues. Germline V lookup: CDR1 KGHDR, CDR2 SFDVKD. CDR3 protein: CATSDLDSGGYNEQFF. CDR3 nucleotide sequence: TGTGCCACCAGTGACCTTGACAGCGGGGGTTACAATGAGCAGTTCTTC.

This rearrangement joins TRBV27 to TRBJ2-7; D ambiguous. The CDR3 has 15 amino acids. Germline assignment: CDR1 MNHEY and CDR2 SMNVEV (reference sequence). Trimming removed 3 bases at V and 0 bases at J, with 12 bases between. The CDR3 DNA sequence: TGTGCCAGCAGTTTGGGCGCGAGGAGCTCCTACGAGCAGTACTTC. It encodes CASSLGARSSYEQYF.

Only a few counts were recorded for this clonotype. The J gene is TRBJ2-3, the V gene TRBV20-1; TRBD2 matches at 10 bases. The CDR3 is 15 residues long. The ends lost 6 bases at V and 2 bases at J; junction bases unmatched: 8. Germline V gene data show CDR1 as DFQATT and CDR2 as SNEGSKA (reference sequence). The CDR3 DNA reads as TGCAGTGCCCTACCGACTAGCGGGTTCACAGATACGCAGTATTTT. Translating gives CSALPTSGFTDTQYF.

This rearrangement joins TRBV19 to TRBJ1-1; D unresolved. In germline, CDR1 is LNHDA, CDR2 SQIVND (reference sequence). The CDR3 is made up of 12 amino acids. V was clipped by 6 bases and J by 6 bases, with 11 bases between them. The CDR3 protein is CASRITGAEAFF. The CDR3 region has the DNA TGTGCCAGTAGAATAACGGGCGCTGAAGCTTTCTTT.

This clonotype was counted a few times. The chain employs TRBV20-1 and TRBJ2-7, with a weak D call TRBD2 (6 bases). This CDR3 is built from 15 residues. Between the trimmed V and J ends, which lost 3 bases and 6 bases, there was a span of 21 bases. Germline V CDR1 and CDR2: DFQATT, SNEGSKA (reference sequence). CDR3 loop: CSASSVGLLIPEQYF. DNA for the CDR3: TGCAGTGCTAGCTCTGTGGGACTCCTGATTCCCGAGCAGTACTTC.

V usage is TRBV9 and J usage is TRBJ2-5; tentative D call: TRBD1 (5 bases). The germline gives CDR1 SGDLS, CDR2 YYNGEE. The CDR3 runs 13 residues. The germline V and J ends were trimmed by 1 base and 5 bases, with 9 bases remaining between them. CDR3: CASSVRPGETQYF. DNA for the CDR3: TGTGCCAGCAGCGTACGGCCAGGGGAGACCCAGTACTTC.

The chain carries TRBV20-1 and TRBJ2-3; 8 bases map to TRBD2. The CDR3 contains 15 residues. Trimming removed 0 bases from V and 0 bases from J; junction bases left unmatched: 2. The germline V gene has CDR1 DFQATT and CDR2 SNEGSKA (reference sequence). The CDR3 region is CSARDSGVSTDTQYF. The CDR3 DNA reads as TGCAGTGCTAGAGATAGCGGGGTTAGCACAGATACGCAGTATTTT.

This clonotype showed up just a few times. The rearrangement links TRBV29-1 to TRBJ2-7, with a possible D match to TRBD2 (5 bases). This CDR3 is built from 13 residues. Germline values: CDR1 SQVTM, CDR2 ANQGSEA. Trimming removed 4 bases at V and 6 bases at J, with 16 bases between. CDR3 sequence reads: CSVVPGVALEQYF. The CDR3, as DNA: TGCAGCGTTGTACCCGGGGTAGCCCTCGAGCAGTACTTC.

The gene calls are TRBV5-1 and TRBJ1-2; tentative D call: TRBD1 (5 bases). The germline V gene encodes CDR1 SGHRS and CDR2 YFSETQ. The CDR3 loop spans 14 amino acids. Trimming shortened V by 4 bases and J by 1 base, and 11 bases separated the two germline ends. CDR3 DNA sequence: TGCGCCAGCAGCCCCTGGGGCAGTAACTATGGCTACACCTTC. This translates into CASSPWGSNYGYTF.

J is TRBJ2-1 and V is TRBV5-1, with TRBD2 matching over 12 bases. In germline, CDR1 is SGHRS, CDR2 YFSETQ. V was pared by 3 bases and J by 6 bases, with 10 bases of the junction left unmatched. This CDR3 is 17 amino acids long. The CDR3 DNA is TGCGCCAGCAGCTCCAAAACGACTAGCGGGGGTGGCAATGAGCAGTTCTTC. It encodes CASSSKTTSGGGNEQFF.

The chain is built from TRBV18 and TRBJ1-1; a weak D match, TRBD1 (5 bases). The CDR3 totals 15 residues. Trimming removed 2 bases at V and 2 bases at J, with 12 bases between. Germline V lookup: CDR1 KGHSH, CDR2 LQKENI. The CDR3 DNA follows: TGTGCCAGCTCACCAAGACAGTCCACCAACACTGAAGCTTTCTTT. This encodes CASSPRQSTNTEAFF.

This clonotype occurred a few times. V is TRBV29-1 and J is TRBJ1-2; no clear D gene. The CDR3 runs 10 residues. Germline assignment: CDR1 SQVTM and CDR2 ANQGSEA. Trimming left V 5 bases short and J 6 bases short, with 7 bases between. This CDR3 is CSVSEDGYTF. For the CDR3, the DNA is TGCAGCGTTTCGGAAGATGGCTACACCTTC.

This clonotype was detected only a few times. The rearrangement links TRBV7-3 to TRBJ2-1; no clear D. V was cut by 5 bases and J by 3 bases, with 8 bases left in between. This CDR3 comprises 13 residues. In germline, CDR1 is SGHTA, CDR2 FQGTGA. The CDR3 bases are TGTGCCAGCAGCATGGAAAGCTACAATGAGCAGTTCTTC. This translates into CASSMESYNEQFF.

On this clonotype: The junction departs from germline at one end; a sequencing error may be responsible. V gene TRBV10-3 combines with J gene TRBJ2-2; D is perhaps TRBD1 or TRBD2 (6 bases each). There are 16 residues in the CDR3. Germline-derived CDR1 and CDR2 are ENHRY and SYGVKD. The CDR3 reads CAISDGTGANPGELFF. The CDR3 region has the DNA TGTGCCATCAGTGACGGGACGGGGGCGAACCCCGGGGAGCTGTTTTTT.

V gene TRBV18 combines with J gene TRBJ2-7; maybe TRBD1 (5 bases). The CDR3 contains 15 residues. With 0 bases removed from V and 0 bases from J, the gap between germline ends came to 9 bases. Germline V gene lookup returns CDR1 KGHSH and CDR2 LQKENI. The CDR3 nucleotides are TGTGCCAGCTCACCACCTAGCAGGGCCTCCTACGAGCAGTACTTC. Amino acid sequence: CASSPPSRASYEQYF. The variable domain in full, completed from reference TRBV18 and TRBJ2-7, reads NAGVMQNPRHLVRRRGQEARLRCSPMKGHSHVYWYRQLPEEGLKFMVYLQKENIIDESGMPKERFSAEFPKEGPSILRIQQVVRGDSAAYFCASSPPSRASYEQYFGPGTRLTVT.

This clonotype has only one observation. V usage is TRBV4-3 and J usage is TRBJ2-3; either TRBD1 or TRBD2 may fit D (5 bases each). The CDR3 totals 14 residues. The germline V gene has CDR1 LGHNA and CDR2 YSLEER. Trimming left V 6 bases short and J 2 bases short, with 12 bases between. The CDR3, as DNA: TGCGCCAGCAGTCGAAAGGGGACCACAGATACGCAGTATTTT. It codes for CASSRKGTTDTQYF.

The V and J genes are TRBV7-2 and TRBJ1-1; D is uncertain. V was pared by 4 bases and J by 10 bases, with 16 bases between. CDR1 is SGHTA, CDR2 FQGNSA, per germline. The CDR3 runs to 13 residues. CDR3: CASSSDYALVAFF. The DNA of the CDR3 is TGTGCCAGCAGCTCCGACTACGCACTGGTAGCTTTCTTT. Full variable domain (rest looked up from reference TRBV7-2 and TRBJ1-1): GAGVSQSPSNKVTEKGKDVELRCDPISGHTALYWYRQSLGQGLEFLIYFQGNSAPDKSGLPSDRFSAERTGGSVSTLTIQRTQQEDSAVYLCASSSDYALVAFFGQGTRLTVV.